The sequence of this T cell receptor beta chain was determined in a study of blood T cell repertoires in COVID-19. Background on the study: Collection of acute and convalescent COVID-19 samples took place in the United States, Italy and Spain. T cells, B-cell-depleted T cells, or PBMCs supplied cDNA or gDNA.

Seattle patients were enrolled while actively infected and followed longitudinally. The germline V gene has CDR1 ENHRY and CDR2 SYGVKD. The CDR3 consists of 24 residues. V gave up 6 bases and J gave up 4 bases; unmatched junction bases: 35. TCRdb's copy holds only in-frame clones and misses some; the assay was immunoSEQ multiplex PCR. Of roughly 150,000 clones detected, just under 85% appear once; the ten largest clones hold 2.5% to 3%. This receptor was taken from a woman of 80 years or more with COVID-19, enrolled during active disease. The chain couples TRBV10-3 to TRBJ2-3; 9 bases are shared with TRBD2. The specimen was peripheral blood. The CDR3: CAIRAESILAGSRGGRAVADTQYF. CDR3 sequence (DNA): TGTGCCATCAGGGCTGAGAGTATCCTAGCGGGAAGCCGAGGAGGCAGGGCCGTCGCAGATACGCAGTATTTT.